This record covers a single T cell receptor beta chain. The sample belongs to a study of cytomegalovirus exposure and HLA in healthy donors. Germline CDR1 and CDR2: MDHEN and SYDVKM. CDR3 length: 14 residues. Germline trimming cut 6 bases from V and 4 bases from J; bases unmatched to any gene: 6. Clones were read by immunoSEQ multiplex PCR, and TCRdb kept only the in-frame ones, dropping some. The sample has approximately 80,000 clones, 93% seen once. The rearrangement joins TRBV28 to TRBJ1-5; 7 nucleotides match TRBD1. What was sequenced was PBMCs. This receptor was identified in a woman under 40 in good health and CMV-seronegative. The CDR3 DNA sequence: TGTGCCAGCAGCACGGGACAGATGAATCAGCCCCAGCATTTT. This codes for CASSTGQMNQPQHF.